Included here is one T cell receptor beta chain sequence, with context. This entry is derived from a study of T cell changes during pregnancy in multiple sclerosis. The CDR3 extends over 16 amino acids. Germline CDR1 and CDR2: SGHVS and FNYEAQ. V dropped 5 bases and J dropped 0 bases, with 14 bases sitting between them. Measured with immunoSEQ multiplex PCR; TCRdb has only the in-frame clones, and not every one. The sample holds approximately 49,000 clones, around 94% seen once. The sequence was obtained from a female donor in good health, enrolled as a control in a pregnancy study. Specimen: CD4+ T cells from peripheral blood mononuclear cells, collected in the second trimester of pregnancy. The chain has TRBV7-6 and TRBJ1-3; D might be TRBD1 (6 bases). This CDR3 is CASSPWGHLSGNTIYF. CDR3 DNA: TGTGCCAGCAGCCCTTGGGGACACCTCTCTGGAAACACCATATATTTT.